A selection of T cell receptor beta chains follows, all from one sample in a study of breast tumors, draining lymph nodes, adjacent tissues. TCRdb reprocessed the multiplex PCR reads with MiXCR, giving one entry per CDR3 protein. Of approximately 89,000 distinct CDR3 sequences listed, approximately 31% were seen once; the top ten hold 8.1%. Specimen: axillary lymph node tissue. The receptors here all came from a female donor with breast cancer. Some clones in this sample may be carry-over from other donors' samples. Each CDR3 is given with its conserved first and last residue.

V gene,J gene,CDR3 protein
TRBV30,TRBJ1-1,CAWSDFGVTEAFF
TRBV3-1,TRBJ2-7,CASGRETYEQYF
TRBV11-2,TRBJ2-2,CASSADRTGELFF
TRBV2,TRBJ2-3,CASGGSTTDTQYF
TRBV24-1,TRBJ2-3,CATIRRPSTDTQYF
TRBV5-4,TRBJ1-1,CASSLAGTGKSGTEAFF
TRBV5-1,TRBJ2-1,CASSLGERLAYYNEQLF
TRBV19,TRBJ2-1,CASSSGAGLNEQFF
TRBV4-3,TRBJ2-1,CASSQEVTSGRGTGFF
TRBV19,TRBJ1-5,CASSIAGTGDNQPQHF
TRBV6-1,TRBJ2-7,CASRDTNYEQYF
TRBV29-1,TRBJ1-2,CSVKAGDLHGYTF
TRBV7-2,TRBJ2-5,CASSGGRGGETQYF
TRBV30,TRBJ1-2,CAWSALSGALNYGYTF
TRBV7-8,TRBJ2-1,CASSLVGGPSYNEQFF
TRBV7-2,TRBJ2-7,CSSSLVTSGRGEQHF
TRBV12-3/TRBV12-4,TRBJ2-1,CASSLGASGSANEQFF
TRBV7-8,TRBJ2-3,CASSFVGADTQYF
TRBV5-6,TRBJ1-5,CASRRRNQPQHF
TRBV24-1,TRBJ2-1,CATSDGGRPYNEQFF
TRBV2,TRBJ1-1,CASTIRSNTEAFF
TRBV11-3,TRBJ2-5,CASSLEEGVRTGRETQYF
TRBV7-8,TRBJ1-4,CASSLAGGNRVNEKLFF
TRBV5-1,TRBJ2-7,CASSLAPGTGGSEQYF
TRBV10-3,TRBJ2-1,CAISFPGLAGANEQFF
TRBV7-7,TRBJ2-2,CASSIRQGARSGELFF
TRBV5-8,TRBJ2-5,CASSLGGSQETQYF
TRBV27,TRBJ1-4,CASSSLGGLGLFF
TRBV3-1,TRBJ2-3,CASSQESRGSTDTQYF
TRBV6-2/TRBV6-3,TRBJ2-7,CASSYGSVIQQYF
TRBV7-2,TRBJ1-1,CASSHENRGQAFF
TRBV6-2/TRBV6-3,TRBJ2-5,CASRTIRGGQETQYF
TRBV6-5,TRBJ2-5,CASSYRGLRETQYF
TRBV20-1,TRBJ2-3,CSARAPSGRTDTQYF
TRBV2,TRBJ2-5,CASSTLGPQETQYF
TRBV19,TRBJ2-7,CASSSEFSYEQYF
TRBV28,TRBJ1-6,CASSFLGQGTRSPLHF
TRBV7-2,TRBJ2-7,CASSLSAASYEQYF
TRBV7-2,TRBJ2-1,CASSLGLAGASYNEQFF
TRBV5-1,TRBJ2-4,CASSVPRAGGSANIQYF
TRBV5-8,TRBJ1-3,CASSFTGTVISGNTIYF
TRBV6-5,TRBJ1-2,CASSYGTYDGYTF
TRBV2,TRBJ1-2,CASSPTRAGIGYTF
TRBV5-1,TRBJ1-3,CASSLDDFTIYF
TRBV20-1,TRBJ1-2,CGAGQGAPYGYTF
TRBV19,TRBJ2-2,CASSIGSRSTGELFF
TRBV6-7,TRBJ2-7,CASRGLCGLSYEQYF
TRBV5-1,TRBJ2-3,CASSLGRPRDTQYF
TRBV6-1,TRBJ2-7,CASNAGWQAYEQYF
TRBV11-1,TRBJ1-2,CASSLLPGLLSYGYTF
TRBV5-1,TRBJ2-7,CASSWGASGDVYEQYF
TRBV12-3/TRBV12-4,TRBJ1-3,CASSQNSGNTIYF
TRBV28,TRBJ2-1,CASSLLSGSLYNEQFF
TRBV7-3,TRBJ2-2,CASSGSGELFF